These 8 T cell receptor beta chains came from one sample sequenced in a study of cytomegalovirus exposure and HLA in healthy donors. The PCR made use of 60 Vbeta and 13 Jbeta primers. Sequencing was performed with immunoSEQ multiplex PCR; in TCRdb, only in-frame clones are kept and a portion is missing. This table holds about 110,000 clones, about 76% found once. Sample: PBMCs. Receptors were obtained from a woman in her 50s in good health and CMV-seropositive.

In its sample, this clone was seen once. The rearrangement joins TRBV19 to TRBJ1-3, with D perhaps matching TRBD1 (5 bases). This CDR3 is built from 15 residues. V lost 2 bases to trimming and J lost 0 bases, with 8 bases between them. CDR1 is LNHDA and CDR2 is SQIVND in the germline V gene (reference sequence). In DNA form, the CDR3 reads TGTGCCAGTAGTATAACAGGTCTCTCTGGAAACACCATATATTTT. Amino acids: CASSITGLSGNTIYF.

This clone was picked up many times. The chain combines TRBV2 with TRBJ1-2; TRBD1 matches at 7 bases. The CDR3 covers 13 residues. CDR1 is SNHLY and CDR2 is FYNNEI in the germline V gene. J lost 4 bases, V lost 9 bases, and 8 bases had no gene match. The chain's CDR3 is CASRQGGTYGYTF. The CDR3 nucleotides read TGTGCCAGTCGACAGGGCGGTACCTATGGCTACACCTTC.

This chain uses TRBV28 with TRBJ1-4, with 10 bases matching TRBD1. This CDR3 is built from 16 residues. The ends lost 5 bases at V and 7 bases at J; junction bases unmatched: 10. Germline V lookup: CDR1 MDHEN, CDR2 SYDVKM. The CDR3 bases are TGTGCCAGCAGTCTTACCGGGACAGGGGTTGGTGAAAAACTGTTTTTT. The encoded protein is CASSLTGTGVGEKLFF.

This sequence joins TRBV28 and TRBJ2-1, with 10 bases lining up with TRBD2. Trimming at V came to 5 bases and at J to 7 bases, leaving 8 bases not matched to a gene. CDR1 is MDHEN, CDR2 SYDVKM, per germline. The CDR3 length is 15 residues. The DNA for the CDR3 is TGTGCCAGCAGTCCCCAGCGGGGGGGCAAAAATGAGCAGTTCTTC. This gives the protein CASSPQRGGKNEQFF. Variable domain in full (rest from reference TRBV28 and TRBJ2-1): DVKVTQSSRYLVKRTGEKVFLECVQDMDHENMFWYRQDPGLGLRLIYFSYDVKMKEKGDIPEGYSVSREKKERFSLILESASTNQTSMYLCASSPQRGGKNEQFFGPGTRLTVL.

Details on this clone: Germline and junction disagree at one end, which may indicate a read error. The rearrangement uses TRBV4-2 and TRBJ2-1; 9 bases are a match to TRBD2. The CDR3 spans 14 residues. Germline assignment: CDR1 LGHNA and CDR2 YNFKEQ. For the CDR3, the DNA is TGTGCCAGCAGCACGCGGGGGGGGCTTTACCCCAGTCTCTTC. Its protein product is CASSTRGGLYPSLF.

V is TRBV30 and J is TRBJ2-7; D is perhaps TRBD1 (5 bases). Trimming shortened V by 4 bases and J by 10 bases, and 14 bases separated the two germline ends. CDR3 length: 11 amino acids. CDR1 GTSNPN and CDR2 SVGIG come from the germline V gene (reference sequence). This chain's CDR3 is CAWKEYDSQYF. CDR3 sequence (DNA): TGTGCCTGGAAGGAGTACGACAGCCAGTACTTC.

Relative to its sample, this clone is medium-sized. The V gene is TRBV4-1, the J gene TRBJ2-1, with D possibly TRBD2 on 6 matching bases. The CDR3 has 15 residues. Trimming removed 0 bases at V and 9 bases at J, with 15 bases between. The germline gives CDR1 MGHRA, CDR2 YSYEKL. In nucleotides, the CDR3 is TGCGCCAGCAGCCAAGATCCTGGAGGGTTCGGTGAGCAGTTCTTC. Translating it yields CASSQDPGGFGEQFF.

The chain joins TRBV28 to TRBJ1-2; 8 bases fit TRBD1. The CDR3 is made up of 14 amino acids. CDR1 and CDR2 (germline): MDHEN, SYDVKM. With 6 bases clipped from V and 8 bases from J, the junction kept 11 bases outside the gene matches. As DNA, the CDR3 is TGTGCCAGCAGGGGGACAGGCGGTTTGGGCGGCTACACCTTC. Translation gives CASRGTGGLGGYTF.